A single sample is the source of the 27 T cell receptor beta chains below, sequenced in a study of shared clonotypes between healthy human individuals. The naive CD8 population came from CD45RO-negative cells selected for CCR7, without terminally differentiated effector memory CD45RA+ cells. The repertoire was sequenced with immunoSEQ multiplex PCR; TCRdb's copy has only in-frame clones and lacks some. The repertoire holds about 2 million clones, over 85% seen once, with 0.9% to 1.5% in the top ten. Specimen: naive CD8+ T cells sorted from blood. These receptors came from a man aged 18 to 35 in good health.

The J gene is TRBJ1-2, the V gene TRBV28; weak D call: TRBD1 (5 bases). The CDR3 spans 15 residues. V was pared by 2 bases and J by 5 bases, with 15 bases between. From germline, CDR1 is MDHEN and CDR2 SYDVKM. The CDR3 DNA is TGTGCCAGCAGTTTAAAGGACACGCGGATGTATGGCTACACCTTC. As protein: CASSLKDTRMYGYTF.

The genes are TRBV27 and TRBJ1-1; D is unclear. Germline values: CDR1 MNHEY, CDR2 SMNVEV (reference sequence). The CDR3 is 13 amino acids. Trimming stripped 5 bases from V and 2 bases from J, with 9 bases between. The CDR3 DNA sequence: TGTGCCAGCAGTCCCCTCAGTAACACTGAAGCTTTCTTT. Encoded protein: CASSPLSNTEAFF.

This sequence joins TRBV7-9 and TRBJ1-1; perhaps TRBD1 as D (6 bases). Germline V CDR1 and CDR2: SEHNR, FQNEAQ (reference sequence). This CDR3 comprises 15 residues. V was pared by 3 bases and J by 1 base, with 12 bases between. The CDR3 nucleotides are TGTGCCAGCAGCTTGGCGACAGGCTCGAACACTGAAGCTTTCTTT. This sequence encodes CASSLATGSNTEAFF.

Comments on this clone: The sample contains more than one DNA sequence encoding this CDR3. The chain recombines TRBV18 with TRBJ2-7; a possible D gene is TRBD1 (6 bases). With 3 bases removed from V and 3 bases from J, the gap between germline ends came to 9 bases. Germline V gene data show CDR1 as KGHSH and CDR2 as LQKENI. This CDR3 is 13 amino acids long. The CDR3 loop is CASSPPDSYEQYF. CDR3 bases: TGTGCCAGCTCACCCCCGGACAGCTACGAGCAGTACTTC.

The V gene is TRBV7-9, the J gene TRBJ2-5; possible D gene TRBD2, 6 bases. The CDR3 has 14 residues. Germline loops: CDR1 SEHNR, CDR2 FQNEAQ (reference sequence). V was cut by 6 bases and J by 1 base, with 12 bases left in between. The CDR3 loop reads CASRDGTFQETQYF. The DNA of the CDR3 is TGTGCCAGCAGAGATGGGACTTTCCAAGAGACCCAGTACTTC.

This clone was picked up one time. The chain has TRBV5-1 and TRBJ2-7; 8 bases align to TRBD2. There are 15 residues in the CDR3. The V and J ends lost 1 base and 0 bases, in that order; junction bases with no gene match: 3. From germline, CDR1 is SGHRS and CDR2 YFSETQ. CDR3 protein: CASSLRAGGSYEQYF. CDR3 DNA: TGCGCCAGCAGCTTGCGGGCGGGGGGCTCCTACGAGCAGTACTTC.

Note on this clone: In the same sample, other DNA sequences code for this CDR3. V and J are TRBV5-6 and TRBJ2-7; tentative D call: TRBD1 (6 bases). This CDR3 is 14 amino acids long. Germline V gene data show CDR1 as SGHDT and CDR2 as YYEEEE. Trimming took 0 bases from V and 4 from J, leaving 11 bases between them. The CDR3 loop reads CASSLGLGAYEQYF. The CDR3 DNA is TGTGCCAGCAGCTTGGGTCTGGGGGCATACGAGCAGTACTTC.

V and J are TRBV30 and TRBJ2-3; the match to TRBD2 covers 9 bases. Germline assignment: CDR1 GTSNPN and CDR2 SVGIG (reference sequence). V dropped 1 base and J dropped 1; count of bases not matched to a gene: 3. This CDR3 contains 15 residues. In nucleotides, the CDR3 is TGTGCCTGGAGTGGCGGGAGGGCGGGCACAGATACGCAGTATTTT. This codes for CAWSGGRAGTDTQYF.

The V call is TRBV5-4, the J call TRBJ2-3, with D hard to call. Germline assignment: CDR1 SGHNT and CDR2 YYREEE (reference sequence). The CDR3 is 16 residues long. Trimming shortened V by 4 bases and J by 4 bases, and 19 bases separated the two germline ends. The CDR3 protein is CASSAAEGYSADTQYF. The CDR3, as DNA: TGTGCCAGCAGCGCAGCCGAAGGTTATTCGGCAGATACGCAGTATTTT.

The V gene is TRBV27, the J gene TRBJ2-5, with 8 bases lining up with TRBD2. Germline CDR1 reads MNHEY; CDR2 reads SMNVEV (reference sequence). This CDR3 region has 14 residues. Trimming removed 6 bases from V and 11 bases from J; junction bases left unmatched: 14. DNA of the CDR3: TGTGCCAGCAGCCCTGGGTCGAGCGGGGGTCCTCAGTACTTC. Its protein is CASSPGSSGGPQYF.

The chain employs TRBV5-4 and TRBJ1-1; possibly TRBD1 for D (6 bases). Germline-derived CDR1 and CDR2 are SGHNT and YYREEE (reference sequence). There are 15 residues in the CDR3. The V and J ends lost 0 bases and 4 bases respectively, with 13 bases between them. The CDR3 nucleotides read TGTGCCAGCAGCTTGGCAGGGGAGATAGTCACTGAAGCTTTCTTT. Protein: CASSLAGEIVTEAFF.

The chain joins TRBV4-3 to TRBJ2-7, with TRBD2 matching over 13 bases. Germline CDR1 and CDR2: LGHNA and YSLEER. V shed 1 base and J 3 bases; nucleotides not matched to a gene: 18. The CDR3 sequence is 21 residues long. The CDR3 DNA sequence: TGCGCCAGCAGCCAAGTTTTATGGGGGCTGGGACTAGCGGGGAAATACTACGAGCAGTACTTC. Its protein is CASSQVLWGLGLAGKYYEQYF.

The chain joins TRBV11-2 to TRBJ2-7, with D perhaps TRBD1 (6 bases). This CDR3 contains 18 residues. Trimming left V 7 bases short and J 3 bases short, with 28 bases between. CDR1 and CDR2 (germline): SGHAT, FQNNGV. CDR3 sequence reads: CASKAAMGTSPPNYEQYF. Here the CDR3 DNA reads TGTGCCAGCAAGGCCGCGATGGGGACAAGTCCACCAAACTACGAGCAGTACTTC.

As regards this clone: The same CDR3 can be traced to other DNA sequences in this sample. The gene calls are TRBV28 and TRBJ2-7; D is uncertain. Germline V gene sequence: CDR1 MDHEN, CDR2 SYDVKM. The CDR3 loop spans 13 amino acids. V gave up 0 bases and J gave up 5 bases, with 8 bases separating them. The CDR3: CASSLWGTNEQYF. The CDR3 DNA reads TGTGCCAGCAGTTTATGGGGTACCAACGAGCAGTACTTC.

The DNA of the CDR3 is TGTGCCACCCAGCTACGACAGGGTCGGGGTAGCAATCAGCCCCAGCATTTT. As protein: CATQLRQGRGSNQPQHF. The chain combines TRBV5-4 with TRBJ1-5; 7 bases are shared with TRBD1. The germline V gene has CDR1 SGHNT and CDR2 YYREEE (reference sequence). The junction had 15 bases not matched to a gene; V was cut back by 9 bases and J by 0 bases. The CDR3 length is 17 residues.

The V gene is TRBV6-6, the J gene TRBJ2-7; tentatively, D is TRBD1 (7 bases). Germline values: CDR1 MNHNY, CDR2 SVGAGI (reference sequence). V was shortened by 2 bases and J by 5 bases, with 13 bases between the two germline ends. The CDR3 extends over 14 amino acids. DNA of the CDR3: TGTGCCAGCAGTTACCAGGGGGGATGGGACGAGCAGTACTTC. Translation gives CASSYQGGWDEQYF.

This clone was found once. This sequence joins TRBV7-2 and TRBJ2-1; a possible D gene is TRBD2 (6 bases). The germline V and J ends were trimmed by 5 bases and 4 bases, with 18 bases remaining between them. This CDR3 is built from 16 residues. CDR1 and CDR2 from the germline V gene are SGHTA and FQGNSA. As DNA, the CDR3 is TGTGCCAGCAGCCCGCTATCCGGGAGTGATTACAATGAGCAGTTCTTC. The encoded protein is CASSPLSGSDYNEQFF.

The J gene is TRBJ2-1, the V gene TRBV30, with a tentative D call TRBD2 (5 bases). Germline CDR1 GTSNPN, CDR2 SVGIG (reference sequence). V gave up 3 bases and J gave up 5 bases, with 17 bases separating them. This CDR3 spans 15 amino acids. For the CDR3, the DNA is TGTGCCTGGAGGGACTCCTTAAGCGGCCACAATGAGCAGTTCTTC. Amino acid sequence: CAWRDSLSGHNEQFF.

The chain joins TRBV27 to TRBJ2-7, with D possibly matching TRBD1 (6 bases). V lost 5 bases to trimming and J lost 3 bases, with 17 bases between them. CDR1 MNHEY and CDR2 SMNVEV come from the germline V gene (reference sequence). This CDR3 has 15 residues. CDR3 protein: CASSGDTESRYEQYF. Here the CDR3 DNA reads TGTGCCAGCAGTGGGGACACCGAATCCCGCTACGAGCAGTACTTC.

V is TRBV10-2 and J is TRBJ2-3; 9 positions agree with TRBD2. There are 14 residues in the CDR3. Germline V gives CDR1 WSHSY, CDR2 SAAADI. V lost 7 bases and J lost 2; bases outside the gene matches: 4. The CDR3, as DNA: TGCGCCAGCAAACTAGCGGGTACCACAGATACGCAGTATTTT. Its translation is CASKLAGTTDTQYF.

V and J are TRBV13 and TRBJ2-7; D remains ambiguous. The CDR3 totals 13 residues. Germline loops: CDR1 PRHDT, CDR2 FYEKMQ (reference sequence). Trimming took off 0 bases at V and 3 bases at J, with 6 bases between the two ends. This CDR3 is CASSLGSHYEQYF. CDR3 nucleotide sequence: TGTGCCAGCAGCTTAGGGAGCCACTACGAGCAGTACTTC.

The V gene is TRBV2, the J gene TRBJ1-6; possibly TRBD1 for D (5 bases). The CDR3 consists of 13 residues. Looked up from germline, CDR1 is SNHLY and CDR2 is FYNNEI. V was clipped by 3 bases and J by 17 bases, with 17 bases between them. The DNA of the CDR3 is TGTGCCAGCAGTGATACCTTATCAGGGCCCTTCCACTTT. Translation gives CASSDTLSGPFHF. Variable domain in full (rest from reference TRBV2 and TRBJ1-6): EPEVTQTPSHQVTQMGQEVILRCVPISNHLYFYWYRQILGQKVEFLVSFYNNEISEKSEIFDDQFSVERPDGSNFTLKIRSTKLEDSAMYFCASSDTLSGPFHFGNGTRLTVT.

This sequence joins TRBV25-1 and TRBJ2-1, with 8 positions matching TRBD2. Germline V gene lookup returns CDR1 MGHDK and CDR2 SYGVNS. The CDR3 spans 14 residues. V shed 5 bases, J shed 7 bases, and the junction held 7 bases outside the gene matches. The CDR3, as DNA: TGTGCCAGCAGTCCCGGTAGCGGGATTAATGAGCAGTTCTTC. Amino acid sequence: CASSPGSGINEQFF.

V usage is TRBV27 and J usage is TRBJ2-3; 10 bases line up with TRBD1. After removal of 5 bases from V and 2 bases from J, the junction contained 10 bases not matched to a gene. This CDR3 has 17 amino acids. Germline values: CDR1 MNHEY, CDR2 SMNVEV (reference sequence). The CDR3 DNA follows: TGTGCCAGCAGTCCCAGGCTGGGACAGGGGCCCACAGATACGCAGTATTTT. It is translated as CASSPRLGQGPTDTQYF.

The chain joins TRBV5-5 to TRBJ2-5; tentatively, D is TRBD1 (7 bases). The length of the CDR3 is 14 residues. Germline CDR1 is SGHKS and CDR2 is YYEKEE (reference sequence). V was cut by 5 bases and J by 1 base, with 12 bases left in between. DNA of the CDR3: TGTGCCAGCAGGGCGGGGACAGCCCAAGAGACCCAGTACTTC. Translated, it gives CASRAGTAQETQYF.

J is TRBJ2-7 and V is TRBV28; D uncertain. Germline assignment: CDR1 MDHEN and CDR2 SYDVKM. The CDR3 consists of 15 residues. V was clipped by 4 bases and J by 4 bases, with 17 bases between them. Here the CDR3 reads CASSYGRRLGYEQYF. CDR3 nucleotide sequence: TGTGCCAGCAGTTATGGACGGCGGTTAGGTTACGAGCAGTACTTC.

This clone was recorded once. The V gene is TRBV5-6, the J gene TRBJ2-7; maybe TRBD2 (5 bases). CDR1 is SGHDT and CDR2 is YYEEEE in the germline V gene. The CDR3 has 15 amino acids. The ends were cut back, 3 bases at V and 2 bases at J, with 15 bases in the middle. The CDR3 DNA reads TGTGCCAGCAGCTCCGAGGGCCTAAGACCCTACGAGCAGTACTTC. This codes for CASSSEGLRPYEQYF. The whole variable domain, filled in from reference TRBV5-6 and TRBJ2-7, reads DAGVTQSPTHLIKTRGQQVTLRCSPKSGHDTVSWYQQALGQGPQFIFQYYEEEERQRGNFPDRFSGHQFPNYSSELNVNALLLGDSALYLCASSSEGLRPYEQYFGPGTRLTVT.